The T cell receptor (beta chain) under discussion was sequenced for a study of beta chain features in type 1 diabetes. Across the whole study: Sorted cells, some 110,000,000 in number, were examined across all samples. Study-wide points: Sequencing from cDNA could over-represent high-TCR-expressing cells. Junctions at VDJ sites from type 1 diabetes patients had fewer insertions and more deletions.

On this clone itself: As yet, its antigen is unknown.

Investigators reverse transcribed all isolated RNA, so they sequenced expressed TCRB transcripts. Regulatory, naive and central memory T cell samples averaged roughly 3.5 million reads. The data were produced by immunoSEQ multiplex PCR, yet TCRdb's version contains in-frame clones alone and is incomplete. The table shows more than 140,000 clones, with 9.5% to 10% occurring only once. V dropped 5 bases and J dropped 4; count of bases not matched to a gene: 14. This CDR3 contains 17 residues. From germline, CDR1 is SGHAT and CDR2 FQDESV (reference sequence). The origin of this receptor is a woman aged 40 to 49 in good health. The chain links TRBV11-1 to TRBJ1-3; 7 nucleotides align to TRBD1. What was sequenced was central memory CD4+ T cells from blood. CDR3 sequence: CASSRRTGQNHGNTIYF. DNA of the CDR3: TGTGCCAGCAGCCGACGGACAGGACAAAATCACGGAAACACCATATATTTT.